The clone carrying this T cell receptor beta chain was recorded at least ten times. Its target is unknown. The sequenced fragment ends 3 residues before the CDR3 boundary, so the rest is inferred from the germline J gene. The data derive from a study of T cell clonality in common variable immunodeficiency. General observations from the study: Reportedly, TCR beta sequences from common variable immunodeficiency showed fewer deletions and N-nucleotide insertions. CVID subjects showed higher TCRbeta clonality than healthy controls.

Method: immunoSEQ multiplex PCR; TCRdb's copy keeps in-frame clones and lacks some. The data show about 81,000 clones, with none appearing a single time. The CDR3 has 17 amino acids. The J segment lost 4 bases and the V segment lost 3 bases, leaving 13 bases of the junction unmatched. Germline-derived CDR1 and CDR2 are DFQATT and SNEGSKA (reference sequence). The chain employs TRBV20-1 and TRBJ2-2; 8 nucleotides line up with TRBD2. The specimen sequenced was peripheral blood mononuclear cells. This TCR came from a person aged 18 to 70 in good health. This CDR3 is CSARSPSGTRATGELFF. The DNA read from the CDR3 is TGCAGTGCTAGGTCCCCCTCCGGGACTAGGGCCACCGGGGAG.